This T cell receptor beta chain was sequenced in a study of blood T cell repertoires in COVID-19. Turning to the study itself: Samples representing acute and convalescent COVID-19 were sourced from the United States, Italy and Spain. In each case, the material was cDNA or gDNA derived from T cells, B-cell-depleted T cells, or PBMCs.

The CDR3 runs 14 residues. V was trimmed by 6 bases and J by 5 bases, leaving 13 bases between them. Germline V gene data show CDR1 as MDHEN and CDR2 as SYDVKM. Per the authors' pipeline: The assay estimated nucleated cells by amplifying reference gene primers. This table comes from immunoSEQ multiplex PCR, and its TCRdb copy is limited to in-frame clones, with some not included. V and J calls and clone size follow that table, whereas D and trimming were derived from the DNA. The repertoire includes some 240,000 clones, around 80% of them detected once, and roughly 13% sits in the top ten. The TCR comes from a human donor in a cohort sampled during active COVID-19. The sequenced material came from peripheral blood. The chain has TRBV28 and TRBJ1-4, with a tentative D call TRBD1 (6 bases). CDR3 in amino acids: CASRFGTRNEKLFF. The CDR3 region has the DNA TGTGCCAGCAGGTTCGGGACAAGGAATGAAAAACTGTTTTTT.